The 23 T cell receptor beta chains listed next were all sequenced from one sample in a study of blood T cell repertoires in COVID-19. Here immunoSEQ multiplex PCR was the method, and the copy in TCRdb shows in-frame clones only, minus some. The table shows about 240,000 clones, with more than 75% occurring only once. Sequencing was carried out using peripheral blood. These receptors originate from a woman aged 40-49 years who had recovered from COVID-19.

The CDR3 DNA follows: TGTGCCTGGTCAGGGCTCTTTAACTATGGCTACACCTTC. Protein product: CAWSGLFNYGYTF. This sequence joins TRBV30 and TRBJ1-2; D is possibly TRBD1 (5 bases). V was pared by 5 bases and J by 1 base, with 11 bases between. CDR1 and CDR2 from the germline V gene are GTSNPN and SVGIG (reference sequence). CDR3 length: 13 residues. Together with reference TRBV30 and TRBJ1-2, the CDR3 gives the full variable domain: SQTIHQWPATLVQPVGSPLSLECTVEGTSNPNLYWYRQAAGRGLQLLFYSVGIGQISSEVPQNLSASRPQDRQFILSSKKLLLSDSGFYLCAWSGLFNYGYTFGSGTRLTVV.

Here the CDR3 reads CASTTQGAEAFF. DNA for the CDR3: TGTGCCAGCACCACCCAGGGGGCTGAAGCTTTCTTT. The chain carries TRBV7-2 and TRBJ1-1; 7 bases match TRBD1. CDR3 length: 12 amino acids. Trimming took 7 bases from V and 6 from J; bases not matched to a gene: 5. The germline V gene has CDR1 SGHTA and CDR2 FQGNSA.

CDR3 nucleotides: TGTGCCAGCAGCCAAGATCGGCTAGCGGGAGGAGAGGGGTTCTTC. This codes for CASSQDRLAGGEGFF. The V gene is TRBV4-2, the J gene TRBJ2-1; 11 positions match TRBD2. Trimming removed 0 bases from V and 15 bases from J; junction bases left unmatched: 10. The CDR3 sequence is 15 residues long. The germline CDR1 and CDR2 sequences are LGHNA and YNFKEQ.

The gene calls are TRBV6-2 or TRBV6-3 and TRBJ2-1; D is possibly TRBD2 (5 bases). Germline CDR1 and CDR2: MNHEY and SVGEGT. This CDR3 region has 15 residues. Trimming took off 5 bases at V and 0 bases at J, with 11 bases between the two ends. CDR3 sequence: CASSKPGSSYNEQFF. The CDR3 bases are TGTGCCAGCAGTAAACCGGGAAGCTCCTACAATGAGCAGTTCTTC.

The chain has TRBV6-5 and TRBJ1-4; possible D gene TRBD1, 5 bases. The CDR3 spans 15 residues. Trimming shortened V by 7 bases and J by 2 bases, and 14 bases separated the two germline ends. The germline V gene encodes CDR1 MNHEY and CDR2 SVGAGI. Here the CDR3 DNA reads TGTGCCAGCACCCCGGTGGGGGGTACTAATGAAAAACTGTTTTTT. Translated, it gives CASTPVGGTNEKLFF.

This clone was recorded once. This sequence joins TRBV4-3 and TRBJ2-4; possible D gene TRBD1, 7 bases. Between the trimmed V and J ends, which lost 4 bases and 8 bases, there was a span of 12 bases. The CDR3 runs 13 residues. From germline, CDR1 is LGHNA and CDR2 YSLEER. The chain's CDR3 is CASSPRGVDIQYF. The CDR3 nucleotides are TGCGCCAGCAGCCCCAGGGGGGTGGACATTCAGTACTTC.

This clone occurred a few times. This chain joins TRBV7-2 and TRBJ1-6, with 9 bases that match TRBD1. Trimming at V came to 5 bases and at J to 14 bases, leaving 7 bases not matched to a gene. The CDR3 runs 13 residues. From germline, CDR1 is SGHTA and CDR2 FQGNSA. DNA of the CDR3: TGTGCCAGCAGCGCCGGACAGGGGCTGGCCCTCCACTTT. Its protein product is CASSAGQGLALHF.

The rearrangement links TRBV28 to TRBJ2-7; possible D gene TRBD2, 5 bases. Trimming cost V 3 bases and J 4 bases, with 13 bases left between them. Germline V gene data show CDR1 as MDHEN and CDR2 as SYDVKM. The CDR3 spans 14 residues. This chain's CDR3 is CASSLGGPPYEQYV. As DNA, the CDR3 is TGTGCCAGCAGTTTGGGCGGGCCTCCGTACGAGCAGTACGTC.

Only a few counts were recorded for this clone. The J gene is TRBJ2-7, the V gene TRBV6-5; a possible D gene is TRBD2 (6 bases). CDR1 is MNHEY and CDR2 is SVGAGI in the germline V gene. This CDR3 is 12 amino acids long. The V end was cut by 6 bases, the J end by 7 bases, with 13 bases between. CDR3 sequence reads: CASSHGAGEQYF. Written as DNA, the CDR3 is TGTGCCAGCAGCCACGGTGCGGGGGAGCAGTACTTC.

This clone was seen only a few times. The chain joins TRBV18 to TRBJ2-2, with D possibly TRBD2 on 6 matching bases. V shed 0 bases and J shed 6 bases, with 11 bases lying between them. This CDR3 region has 15 residues. Germline CDR1 KGHSH, CDR2 LQKENI. The CDR3, as DNA: TGTGCCAGCTCACCACCGGGCGGGGAAGCCGGGGAGCTGTTTTTT. This encodes CASSPPGGEAGELFF.

The chain joins TRBV6-5 to TRBJ1-3; the D gene is possibly TRBD1 (6 bases). The germline V gene encodes CDR1 MNHEY and CDR2 SVGAGI. The CDR3 consists of 15 residues. Trimming took 7 bases from V and 4 from J, leaving 17 bases between them. The CDR3 bases are TGTGCCAGCACCGAGGGAGGGGGAGGAGGAAACACCATATATTTT. This translates into CASTEGGGGGNTIYF.

This clone has just one count. V is TRBV19 and J is TRBJ1-5; a weak D match, TRBD1 (5 bases). Looked up from germline, CDR1 is LNHDA and CDR2 is SQIVND (reference sequence). CDR3 size: 13 residues. V lost 5 bases and J lost 9, with 14 bases in between. As DNA, the CDR3 is TGTGCCAGTAGTGGGGGTGGGCGGGGGCCCCAGCATTTT. Translated: CASSGGGRGPQHF.

Details on this clone: This same CDR3 is encoded by further DNA sequences in the sample. The gene calls are TRBV9 and TRBJ2-5; TRBD2 is a possible D gene (6 bases). Trimming pared 0 bases from V and 2 bases from J, leaving 8 bases between. This CDR3 spans 14 amino acids. CDR1 and CDR2 from the germline V gene are SGDLS and YYNGEE. The CDR3 DNA reads TGTGCCAGCAGCGTAGGGGGAGGACAAGAGACCCAGTACTTC. Translated, it gives CASSVGGGQETQYF.

V and J are TRBV30 and TRBJ1-5, with TRBD1 as a possible D gene (5 bases). CDR1 and CDR2 (germline): GTSNPN, SVGIG (reference sequence). Between the trimmed V and J ends, which lost 0 bases and 7 bases, there was a span of 10 bases. The CDR3 is 13 residues long. DNA of the CDR3: TGTGCCTGGAGTGTTGGGGGGAGCCAGCCCCAGCATTTT. Translation gives CAWSVGGSQPQHF.

The CDR3 bases are TGTGCCAGCAGTTCGACAGGGGATAATTCACCCCTCCACTTT. The encoded protein is CASSSTGDNSPLHF. The chain employs TRBV6-6 and TRBJ1-6; 8 bases match TRBD1. The V segment lost 4 bases and the J segment 5 bases; nucleotides outside the gene matches: 1. Per the germline V gene, CDR1 is MNHNY and CDR2 is SVGAGI (reference sequence). This CDR3 contains 14 residues.

The genes are TRBV9 and TRBJ1-3; D gene unclear. Per germline, CDR1 SGDLS and CDR2 YYNGEE. Trimming left V 4 bases short and J 0 bases short, with 17 bases between. The CDR3 covers 17 residues. CDR3 sequence: CASSPRGGDPSGNTIYF. The CDR3 region has the DNA TGTGCCAGCAGCCCCAGAGGAGGCGACCCCTCTGGAAACACCATATATTTT.

The rearrangement joins TRBV18 to TRBJ2-1; tentative D call: TRBD2 (7 bases). Germline CDR1 and CDR2: KGHSH and LQKENI. V was clipped by 2 bases and J by 9 bases, with 14 bases between them. The CDR3 spans 14 residues. The CDR3 DNA reads as TGTGCCAGCTCACCAGAGGGGGGGGCGTCTGAGCAGTTCTTC. Encoded protein: CASSPEGGASEQFF.

The J gene is TRBJ1-1, the V gene TRBV24-1, with D perhaps matching TRBD1 (5 bases). CDR1 and CDR2 (germline): KGHDR, SFDVKD. The CDR3 is 15 residues long. V was cut by 2 bases and J by 4 bases, with 13 bases left in between. For the CDR3, the DNA is TGTGCCACCAGTGATTCGGGCAGGAGGGGCACTGAAGCTTTCTTT. Its translation is CATSDSGRRGTEAFF.

V gene TRBV2 combines with J gene TRBJ2-1; TRBD2 aligns across 16 bases. CDR3 length equals 17 residues. V gave up 6 bases and J gave up 2 bases; unmatched junction bases: 4. Looked up from germline, CDR1 is SNHLY and CDR2 is FYNNEI. The CDR3 DNA follows: TGTGCCAGCAGGGGGGGACTAGCGGGAGGGACCTACAATGAGCAGTTCTTC. It codes for CASRGGLAGGTYNEQFF.

The chain is built from TRBV7-2 and TRBJ1-5, with unresolved D. V lost 3 bases to trimming and J lost 5 bases, with 11 bases between them. Germline V gives CDR1 SGHTA, CDR2 FQGNSA. This CDR3 contains 14 residues. The CDR3 DNA reads as TGTGCCAGCAGCTTTTTCGCGCCGGATCAGCCCCAGCATTTT. It codes for CASSFFAPDQPQHF.

The chain employs TRBV19 and TRBJ2-1; possibly TRBD1 for D (7 bases). The CDR3 contains 13 residues. V dropped 1 base and J dropped 11 bases, with 12 bases sitting between them. The germline V gene encodes CDR1 LNHDA and CDR2 SQIVND (reference sequence). The CDR3 here is CASSIGRRGQQFF. DNA of the CDR3: TGTGCCAGTAGTATAGGGAGGAGGGGGCAGCAGTTCTTC.

The chain combines TRBV29-1 with TRBJ2-1; D is perhaps TRBD2 (6 bases). From germline, CDR1 is SQVTM and CDR2 ANQGSEA. Trimming took off 1 base at V and 0 bases at J, with 10 bases between the two ends. The CDR3 runs to 15 residues. The CDR3 coding sequence is TGCAGCGTTGAAGGCGGGCGGGGCTCCTACAATGAGCAGTTCTTC. Translated: CSVEGGRGSYNEQFF.

V usage is TRBV5-1 and J usage is TRBJ2-7, with D possibly TRBD2 on 6 matching bases. This CDR3 is 14 amino acids long. The V and J ends lost 6 bases and 6 bases respectively, with 19 bases between them. Germline CDR1 reads SGHRS; CDR2 reads YFSETQ. The CDR3 region is CASTRPGLGGEQYF. CDR3 sequence (DNA): TGCGCCAGCACCCGACCGGGACTGGGGGGCGAGCAGTACTTC. Full variable domain (rest looked up from reference TRBV5-1 and TRBJ2-7): KAGVTQTPRYLIKTRGQQVTLSCSPISGHRSVSWYQQTPGQGLQFLFEYFSETQRNKGNFPGRFSGRQFSNSRSEMNVSTLELGDSALYLCASTRPGLGGEQYFGPGTRLTVT.